The entry below describes one T cell receptor (beta chain). Its specificity is not known. This sample stems from a study of T cell responses to AZD1222 COVID-19 vaccine. Regarding the study as a whole: Spike-specific TCR repertoires showed rising breadth and depth after two AZD1222 doses. There were mostly white British donors and more females than males, and clonal diversity was possibly underestimated. The study identified only six AZD1222 recipients as seropositive at baseline.

Looked up from germline, CDR1 is SGHDT and CDR2 is YYEEEE. The CDR3 extends over 16 amino acids. Trimming at V came to 4 bases and at J to 0 bases, leaving 5 bases not matched to a gene. The table came from immunoSEQ multiplex PCR; TCRdb's copy has only in-frame clones and leaves some out. The sample has 150,000 to 200,000 clones, around 92% seen once. This receptor was obtained from an adult in good health. This specimen consisted of peripheral blood, obtained on day 0 of AZD1222 vaccination. This rearrangement joins TRBV5-6 to TRBJ2-5; 11 nucleotides line up with TRBD2. In DNA, the CDR3 is TGTGCCAGCAGCCGATTAGCGGGGGGGTACCAAGAGACCCAGTACTTC. It specifies CASSRLAGGYQETQYF. Filled out from reference TRBV5-6 and TRBJ2-5, the complete variable domain reads DAGVTQSPTHLIKTRGQQVTLRCSPKSGHDTVSWYQQALGQGPQFIFQYYEEEERQRGNFPDRFSGHQFPNYSSELNVNALLLGDSALYLCASSRLAGGYQETQYFGPGTRLLVL.